This TCR beta chain came from a study of T-cell reconstitution after alpha-beta-depleted transplantation in children. Study-level results: T-cell numbers and diversity, one year after transplant, stemmed largely from T cells that were newly produced. Diversity of TCRbeta at day 60 was high in some patients, arising from surviving recipient T cells and thymic progenitors. Alpha-beta T cells present about two months after transplant were reported to originate from several hundred expanded graft clones.

This clonotype was detected many times. Its matching antigen is unknown. Germline V gene lookup returns CDR1 DFQATT and CDR2 SNEGSKA (reference sequence). V was shortened by 1 base and J by 1 base, with 12 bases between the two germline ends. The CDR3 consists of 15 residues. TCRbeta library construction was performed incorporating unique molecular identifiers. TCRdb reanalysed the PCR reads using MiXCR and keeps one entry per CDR3 protein. This table has around 450,000 distinct CDR3 sequences, roughly a tenth appearing once. This chain connects TRBV20-1 to TRBJ2-3; D is perhaps TRBD1 (6 bases). The sequenced sample was PBMCs, obtained before TCRalphabeta/CD19-depleted stem cell transplant. The TCR originated in a child younger than 10 with inherited bone marrow failure, due to receive a stem cell transplant. The DNA of the CDR3 is TGCAGTGCTAGAGGAAGCACAGGGCGCACAGATACGCAGTATTTT. Its translation: CSARGSTGRTDTQYF.